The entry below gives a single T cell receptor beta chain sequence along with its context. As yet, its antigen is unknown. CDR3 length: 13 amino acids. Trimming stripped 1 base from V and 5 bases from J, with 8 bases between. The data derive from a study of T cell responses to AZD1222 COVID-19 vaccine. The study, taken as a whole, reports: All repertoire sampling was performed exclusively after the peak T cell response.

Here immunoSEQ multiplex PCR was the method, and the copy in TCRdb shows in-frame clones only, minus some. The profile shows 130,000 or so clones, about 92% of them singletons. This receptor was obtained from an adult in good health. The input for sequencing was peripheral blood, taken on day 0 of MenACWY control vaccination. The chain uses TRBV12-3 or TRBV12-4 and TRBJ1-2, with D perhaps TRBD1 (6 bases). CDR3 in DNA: TGTGCCAGCAGTTTAGGCAGGGGTTATGGCTACACCTTC. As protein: CASSLGRGYGYTF.